Included here is one T cell receptor beta chain sequence, with context. MiXCR, applied by TCRdb to the 5' RACE reads, yields one record per CDR3 protein. Counted here are some 390,000 distinct CDR3 sequences, around 19% occurring once; the ten biggest clones make up roughly a sixth. This specimen comes from a study of T cells after yellow fever vaccination. Germline V CDR1 and CDR2: MNHEY, SVGAGI. The V gene lost 4 bases and the J gene lost 4 bases, with 10 bases spanning the gap. The CDR3 consists of 13 residues. The rearrangement links TRBV6-5 to TRBJ1-2; D is undetermined. The sequence was collected from a man between 18 and 35 years old who received the YFV17D yellow fever vaccine. Sequenced here: PBMCs, sampled before the yellow fever booster vaccination. In DNA form, the CDR3 reads TGTGCCAGCAGTTTGTCAAGTCTCTATGGCTACACCTTC. The encoded protein is CASSLSSLYGYTF.